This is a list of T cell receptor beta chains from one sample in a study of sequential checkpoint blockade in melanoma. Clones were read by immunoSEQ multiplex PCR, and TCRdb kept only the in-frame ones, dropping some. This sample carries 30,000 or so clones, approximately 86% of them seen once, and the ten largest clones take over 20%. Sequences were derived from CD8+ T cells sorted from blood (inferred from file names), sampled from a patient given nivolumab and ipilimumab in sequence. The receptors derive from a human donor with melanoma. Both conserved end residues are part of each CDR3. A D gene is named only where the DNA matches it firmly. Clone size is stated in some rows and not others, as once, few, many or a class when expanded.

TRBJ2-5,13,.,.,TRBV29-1,TGCAGCGCTACTGGGGACGCGGGACGGACCCAGTACTTC,CSATGDAGRTQYF
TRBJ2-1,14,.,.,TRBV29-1,TGCAGCGTTGATTCCCAGCGGAGATACAATGAGCAGTTCTTC,CSVDSQRRYNEQFF
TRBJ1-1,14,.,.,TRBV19,TGTGCCAGTAAACTTCAGGGGATAAAGACTGAAGCTTTCTTT,CASKLQGIKTEAFF
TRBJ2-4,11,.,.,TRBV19,TGTGCCAGTACAGGGTTGGGCATTCAGTACTTC,CASTGLGIQYF
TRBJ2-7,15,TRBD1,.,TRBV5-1,TGCGCCAGCAGCTTGGCGGGACAGGGAGTCCACGAGCAGTACTTC,CASSLAGQGVHEQYF
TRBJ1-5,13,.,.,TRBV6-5,TGTGCCAGCAGTTACGAGGTTGTTCAGCCCCAGCATTTT,CASSYEVVQPQHF
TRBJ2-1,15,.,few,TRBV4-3,TGCGCCAGCAGCTTGGTGCAGGGCAAATACAATGAGCAGTTCTTC,CASSLVQGKYNEQFF
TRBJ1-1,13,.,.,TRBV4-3,TGCGCCAGCAGCCAAGAAGGGGTAACTGAAGCTTTCTTT,CASSQEGVTEAFF
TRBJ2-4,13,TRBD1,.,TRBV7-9,TGTGCCACCAGGGGGCCGATCAAAAACATTCAGTACTTC,CATRGPIKNIQYF
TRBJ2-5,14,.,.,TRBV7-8,TGTGCCAGCAGCTTGGGAGGAGTACAAGAGACCCAGTACTTC,CASSLGGVQETQYF
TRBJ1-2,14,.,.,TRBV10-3,TGTGCCATCAACCAACAGGGAGAGAACTATGGCTACACCTTC,CAINQQGENYGYTF
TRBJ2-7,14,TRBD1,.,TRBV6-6,TGTGCCAGCAGTTCGGGACAGTTCGGGTACGAGCAGTACTTC,CASSSGQFGYEQYF
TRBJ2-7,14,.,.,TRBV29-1,TGCAGCGCTTTACAGGTCGACCCTTGGGGCGAGCAGTACTTC,CSALQVDPWGEQYF
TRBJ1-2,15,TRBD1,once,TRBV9,TGTGCCAGCAGCAAAAAGACAGGGGCTAACTATGGCTACACCTTC,CASSKKTGANYGYTF